This T cell receptor beta chain was sequenced during a study of metastatic and nonmetastatic thyroid tumors (dated by TCRdb to about 2020). At the level of the whole study: Repertoires from peripheral blood and from tumor or nodule tissue samples of malignant and benign thyroid patients were compared. Overall results and qualifications from the work: TCR beta diversity was reported as significantly higher in malignant tumors than in benign nodules, in both blood and tumor samples.

Measured from the cysteine to the phenylalanine, the CDR3 is 13 residues long. Solely the CDR3 DNA is kept, with 39 bases framed from the first base. CDR1 and CDR2 were assigned from the germline V gene as ENHRY and SYGVKD. After removal of 4 bases from V and 5 bases from J, the junction retains 0 bases not matched to a gene. On this clone itself: Its antigen specificity is not known. Per-nucleotide qualities are absent, and no much larger clonotype sits a single base away.

No patient had received any treatment before thyroid surgery. Patient clinical samples collected from about 2011 to 2019 were retrospectively analysed using T-cell receptor beta sequencing. To prepare the library, PCR was applied. The sequencer listed for this sample is Illumina HiSeq 4000. High-throughput sequencing was used to profile the TCR beta-chain CDR3 region of every patient. In the paper's pipeline: The researchers built a classifier to tell apart papillary thyroid cancer patients with distant metastasis, based on CDR3 differences among clinicopathological groups. The Shannon index was used to measure repertoire diversity, and the Morisita-Horn index was used to measure how similar tumor and blood repertoires were. Using fastp trimming at Q25 and MiXCR clonotype assembly, TCRdb reanalyzed the public sequencing data and kept in-frame beta chains. It is TCRdb's table, rather than the study itself, that gives the V and J calls and clone size. This sample gives about 38,000 clones in total; about half of them show up just once. Roughly 24% of the sample is held by the ten biggest clonotypes.

The chain links TRBV10-3 with TRBJ2-1, with TRBD1 matching 9 junction bases. The sequence came from a male donor with papillary thyroid cancer or a benign thyroid nodule (not recorded which). Some clones in this sample may be carry-over from other donors' samples. The specimen was tumor tissue. The CDR3 reads CAISGQGDNEQFF. In nucleotides, the sequence is TGTGCCATCAGTGGACAGGGGGACAATGAGCAGTTCTTC.